The present T cell receptor beta chain was sequenced within a study of T-cell memory formation after mild COVID-19. This clonotype has more than one count but fewer than ten. What it binds is unknown. The CDR3 has 12 amino acids. General observations from the study: Contracting clones from day 15 to 85 showed balanced CD4/CD8; later expanders favored CD4+.

Constant-segment-primed 5'RACE gave TCR alpha and TCR beta cDNA libraries with sample barcodes and UMIs. TCRdb redid the calling of the 5' RACE reads with MiXCR, one entry per CDR3 protein. Altogether under 450,000 distinct CDR3 sequences are present, approximately 15% being singletons, with the ten largest covering around a fifth. This chain uses TRBV21-1 with TRBJ1-6. TRBV21-1 is a listed pseudogene. The TCR sequence derives from a man aged 18 to 29 who had mild COVID-19 (a few samples of this study predate the infection). Cell type and time point are not known. Sequencing was carried out using PBMCs or a T cell subset sorted from them (not recorded which). CDR3 sequence reads: CASIGLGSPLHF. CDR3 coding DNA: TGTGCCAGCATTGGTTTGGGTTCACCCCTCCACTTT.